Only a few counts were recorded for the clone carrying this T cell receptor beta chain. As yet, its antigen is unknown. TCRdb recomputed calls from the reads with MiXCR, one row per CDR3 protein. The sample yields a few hundred thousand distinct CDR3 sequences, over 7.5% seen once. Per the germline V gene, CDR1 is SGHTA and CDR2 is FQGNSA. CDR3 length: 14 amino acids. With 8 bases removed from V and 2 bases from J, the gap between germline ends came to 14 bases. The entry originates in a study of T cell repertoires in cytomegalovirus infection. Study in general: It can be stated that public TCR beta signatures indicated CMV infection as well as a matching HLA type. General study points: Summed frequency of public TCR beta families distinguished CMV carriers with the relevant HLA. The response measured ex vivo was dominated by TCR beta clonotypes (HLA-C-restricted and CMV-specific).

This rearrangement joins TRBV7-2 to TRBJ2-3; D remains ambiguous. The specimen sequenced was PBMCs. The sequence was obtained from a human donor in good health (CMV status not recorded). Some clones in this sample may be carry-over from other donors' samples. The CDR3 here is CASHRSYSTDTQYF. The DNA of the CDR3 is TGTGCCAGCCATCGGAGCTACTCCACAGATACGCAGTATTTT.